The clone carrying this T cell receptor beta chain came up many times. No antigen is known for it. These data are taken from a study of CD8+CD57+ T cells in acquired aplastic anemia. Study-wide results and caveats: Around 29 CD8+ CDR3 sequences were shared between patients and controls.

Trimming at V came to 3 bases and at J to 8 bases, leaving 11 bases not matched to a gene. The CDR3 has 16 amino acids. Germline values: CDR1 KGHDR, CDR2 SFDVKD. Sequencing involved patients with CD8+CD57+ cell expansion previously shown by flow cytometry. No therapy was given to patients before blood sampling. Genomic DNA served as template for TCR beta VDJ and CDR3 profiling. TCRdb re-derived calls from the reads in MiXCR, one entry per CDR3 protein. Of hundreds of thousands of distinct CDR3 sequences in the sample, 45% to 65% were seen once. Material: sorted CD4+, CD8+, or CD8+CD57+ T cells (not recorded which) from PBMCs. The chain uses TRBV24-1 and TRBJ2-2; 7 bases are shared with TRBD1. The TCR originated in a human donor with aplastic anemia. This CDR3 reads CATSDPSWTGSGELFF. The CDR3 DNA reads TGTGCCACCAGTGATCCCTCGTGGACAGGTTCTGGGGAGCTGTTTTTT.